What follows is one TCR beta chain and its context. Its antigen remains unknown. The method was immunoSEQ multiplex PCR; TCRdb's version includes in-frame clones alone and lacks a portion of them. The sample includes around 7,500 clones, around nine tenths of them seen just once. The sample is drawn from a study of lymphopenia after photon versus proton radiotherapy. Germline CDR1 reads SGHDT; CDR2 reads YYEEEE. V was clipped by 3 bases and J by 7 bases; unmatched bases: 6. The CDR3 covers 14 residues. Notes on the study in general: Relative stability marked proton patients; photon patients lost diversity and naive cells.

The material was peripheral blood, obtained from a patient treated with photon-based radiotherapy. V is TRBV5-6 and J is TRBJ1-2; 10 positions match TRBD1. This receptor was identified in a woman in her 70s with pancreatic cancer. The CDR3 region has the DNA TGTGCCAGCAGCTCCGGGACAGGGGCGGGTGGCTACACCTTC. This translates into CASSSGTGAGGYTF.